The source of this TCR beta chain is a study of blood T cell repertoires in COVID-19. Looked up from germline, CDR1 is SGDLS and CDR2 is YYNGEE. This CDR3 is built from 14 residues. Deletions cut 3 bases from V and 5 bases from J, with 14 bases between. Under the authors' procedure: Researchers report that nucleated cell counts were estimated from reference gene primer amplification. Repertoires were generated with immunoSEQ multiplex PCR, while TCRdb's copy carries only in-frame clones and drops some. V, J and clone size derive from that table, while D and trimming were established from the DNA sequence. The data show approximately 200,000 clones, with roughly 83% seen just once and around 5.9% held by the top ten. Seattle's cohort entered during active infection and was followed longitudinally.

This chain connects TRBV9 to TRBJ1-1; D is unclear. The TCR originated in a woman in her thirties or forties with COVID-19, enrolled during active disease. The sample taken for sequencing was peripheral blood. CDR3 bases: TGTGCCAGCAGCGAACCTGGCGGAGGGACTGAAGCTTTCTTT. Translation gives CASSEPGGGTEAFF.